This passage covers 7 T cell receptor beta chains from one sample sequenced in a study of cytomegalovirus exposure and HLA in healthy donors. Researchers ran the PCR with 60 Vbeta and 13 Jbeta primers. Assay: immunoSEQ multiplex PCR; the TCRdb copy retains only in-frame clones and omits some. The data show around 170,000 clones, approximately 78% seen once. Material: PBMCs. The receptors were sampled from a woman younger than 30 in good health and CMV-seronegative.

This clone has just one count. The V and J genes are TRBV6-5 and TRBJ2-7; TRBD2 aligns across 11 bases. This CDR3 spans 15 amino acids. Trimming cost V 6 bases and J 1 base; bases outside gene matches: 5. The germline gives CDR1 MNHEY, CDR2 SVGAGI. The CDR3 spells CASSPLAGESYEQYF. Here the CDR3 DNA reads TGTGCCAGCAGCCCACTAGCGGGAGAGTCCTACGAGCAGTACTTC.

CDR3 nucleotide sequence: TGTGCCAGCAGCTTAATGGCGGAGTCCTACGAGCAGTACTTC. Its protein product is CASSLMAESYEQYF. The J gene is TRBJ2-7, the V gene TRBV7-9, with D uncertain. The germline gives CDR1 SEHNR, CDR2 FQNEAQ (reference sequence). This CDR3 spans 14 amino acids. V gave up 2 bases and J gave up 1 base, with 9 bases separating them. Based on the CDR3 plus reference TRBV7-9 and TRBJ2-7, the full variable domain is DTGVSQNPRHKITKRGQNVTFRCDPISEHNRLYWYRQTLGQGPEFLTYFQNEAQLEKSRLLSDRFSAERPKGSFSTLEIQRTEQGDSAMYLCASSLMAESYEQYFGPGTRLTVT.

This clone occurred a few times. The rearrangement links TRBV5-1 to TRBJ2-1; no clear D gene. The CDR3 length is 13 residues. Deletions cut 1 base from V and 5 bases from J, with 7 bases between. The germline V gene has CDR1 SGHRS and CDR2 YFSETQ. CDR3 sequence: CASSLTPDNEQFF. The CDR3 DNA reads as TGCGCCAGCAGCTTGACCCCAGACAATGAGCAGTTCTTC.

The chain couples TRBV19 to TRBJ1-3; perhaps TRBD1 as D (5 bases). CDR3 length equals 14 residues. Trimming took 7 bases from V and 2 from J, leaving 12 bases between them. The germline gives CDR1 LNHDA, CDR2 SQIVND (reference sequence). CDR3 nucleotide sequence: TGTGCCAGTATGCAGGGCCATCCTGGAAACACCATATATTTT. Protein product: CASMQGHPGNTIYF.

There are a few counts of this clone. The chain links TRBV27 to TRBJ1-1, with TRBD1 matching over 10 bases. The V gene end was trimmed by 6 bases and the J gene end by 6 bases; junction bases not matched to a gene: 4. Germline CDR1 is MNHEY and CDR2 is SMNVEV (reference sequence). The CDR3 sequence is 13 residues long. The CDR3 DNA reads TGTGCCAGCAGGGGACAGGGGACCTCTGAAGCTTTCTTT. Amino acid sequence: CASRGQGTSEAFF.

The chain links TRBV5-8 to TRBJ2-5; tentatively, D is TRBD1 (5 bases). CDR3 length: 19 amino acids. Germline lookup yields CDR1 SGHTS and CDR2 YDEGEE. V was cut by 3 bases and J by 0 bases, with 24 bases left in between. CDR3 amino acids: CASSSPFTAGPDDQETQYF. The CDR3 DNA sequence: TGTGCCAGCAGCTCACCTTTCACCGCAGGGCCGGACGACCAAGAGACCCAGTACTTC.

This chain links TRBV10-3 with TRBJ1-4, with 9 bases lining up with TRBD1. Germline CDR1 reads ENHRY; CDR2 reads SYGVKD. The CDR3 contains 15 residues. The V segment lost 2 bases and the J segment 7 bases; nucleotides outside the gene matches: 5. CDR3: CAISEPDRGREKLFF. DNA of the CDR3: TGTGCCATCAGTGAGCCGGACAGGGGTCGTGAAAAACTGTTTTTT.